This TCR beta chain was recovered during a study of graft-versus-host responses after intestinal transplantation. A remark on this clone: Its matching antigen is unknown.

The germline V gene has CDR1 SGHTA and CDR2 FQGNSA. V gave up 5 bases and J gave up 3 bases, with 14 bases separating them. The CDR3 sequence is 14 residues long. The protocol was immunoSEQ multiplex PCR, while the TCRdb copy is restricted to in-frame clones and leaves out a portion. The data show over 80,000 clones, with around 92% seen just once and about 0.18% held by the top ten. The source is a human donor who was the organ donor for an intestinal transplant. The chain has TRBV7-2 and TRBJ2-7, with a tentative D call TRBD1 (5 bases). Sequencing was performed on unstimulated CD4+ T cells sorted from spleen or lymph node cells, taken before transplant. The CDR3 region is CASSVQGLGYEQYF. The CDR3 DNA reads as TGTGCCAGCAGCGTTCAGGGTTTGGGCTACGAGCAGTACTTC.